These T cell receptor beta chains were read from a single sample in a study of chemoradiotherapy in HPV16-positive cancers. Sequencing used immunoSEQ multiplex PCR; TCRdb keeps in-frame clones, though not all of them. Among 3,200 or so clones listed, approximately 88% were seen once. Sample: tumor tissue, taken from a patient who underwent chemoradiotherapy. These TCRs come from a human donor with HPV-associated anogenital cancer. Each CDR3 is given with its conserved first and last residue. Fields, in order: J gene, clone size, D gene, V gene, CDR3 DNA, CDR3 protein. D genes are given only for firm matches. For some rows the clone size is stated as once, few or many, or as a class when expanded; others skip it.

TRBJ1-5 few TRBD1 TRBV6-5 TGTGCCAGCAGAGGGACAGACCGGCATCAGCCCCAGCATTTT CASRGTDRHQPQHF
TRBJ2-3 . . TRBV5-5 TGTGCCAGCGCCAACGGGTGGAGAGGCCCCGATACGCAGTATTTT CASANGWRGPDTQYF
TRBJ1-1 . . TRBV19 TGTGCCAGTAGTATCCGGTGGGGTGAAGCTTTCTTT CASSIRWGEAFF
TRBJ2-3 . . TRBV28 TGTGCCAGCAGTTTATTGAACAGGGAATTCACAGATACGCAGTATTTT CASSLLNREFTDTQYF
TRBJ1-2 . . TRBV19 TGTGCCAGTAGTACCCCGAGGACAGCCAACTATGGCTACACCTTC CASSTPRTANYGYTF
TRBJ2-7 . TRBD2 TRBV7-6 TGTGCCAGCAGCTTAGGGGCGAGCGGGAGTTCCTACGAGCAGTACTTC CASSLGASGSSYEQYF
TRBJ2-3 . TRBD1 TRBV29-1 TGCAGCGTTGATCCGGGACAGGGTCCTCCCGGGACCCTGGTTAATACGCAGTATTTT CSVDPGQGPPGTLVNTQYF
TRBJ2-3 . . TRBV7-9 TGTGCCAGCAGCTTAGCTCTAGATACGCAGTATTTT CASSLALDTQYF
TRBJ2-2 . . TRBV28 TGTGCCAGCAGTTTACGGCGGGAAGTCACCGGGGAGCTGTTTTTT CASSLRREVTGELFF
TRBJ1-2 . TRBD1 TRBV12-5 TGTGCTAGTGGTTCCACCGGGACAGTCTATGGCTACACCTTC CASGSTGTVYGYTF
TRBJ2-7 . . TRBV10-1 TGCGCCTCACGGGCAGCCAACTACGAGCAGTACTTC CASRAANYEQYF
TRBJ1-2 . . TRBV27 TGTGCCAGCCGGATGGACAGCGGTCCATACTATGGCTACACCTTC CASRMDSGPYYGYTF
TRBJ1-1 . TRBD1 TRBV29-1 TGCAGCTTCGACAGGGCAGGAGGCACTGAAGCTTTCTTT CSFDRAGGTEAFF
TRBJ2-2 . TRBD2 TRBV28 TGTGCCAGCACCTTAGGGGACGGGACTAGCGGCAGCACCGGGGAGCTGTTTTTT CASTLGDGTSGSTGELFF
TRBJ2-1 . . TRBV5-1 TGCGCCAGCAGCTTGGGGTGGGATTTACGCAATGAGCAGTTCTTC CASSLGWDLRNEQFF
TRBJ2-5 once TRBD2 TRBV7-2 TGTGCCAGCAGCTCTCCGGGGGGGGTGGAGACCCAGTACTTC CASSSPGGVETQYF
TRBJ1-1 . . TRBV5-1 TGCGCCAGCAGCCCGAATGCGGCGAGGACTGAAGCTTTCTTT CASSPNAARTEAFF
TRBJ1-2 . . TRBV6-5 TGTGCCAGCAGTAAACCCCCCGGAGGGGAAGGCTACACCTTC CASSKPPGGEGYTF
TRBJ2-1 . . TRBV7-2 TGTGCCAGCAGCTTAGAGGGGGAGAGCTCCTACAATGAGCAGTTCTTC CASSLEGESSYNEQFF
TRBJ2-5 . TRBD2 TRBV5-4 TGTGCCAGCAGCCCGGGAGGGGGAAAAGAGACCCAGTACTTC CASSPGGGKETQYF
TRBJ2-3 . . TRBV7-9 TGTGCCAGCAGCTTAAGGAAGGGAGATACGCAGTATTTT CASSLRKGDTQYF
TRBJ2-1 . . TRBV7-2 TGTGCCAGCAGCTTAGGTCCTAACAATGAGCAGTTCTTC CASSLGPNNEQFF
TRBJ1-1 once TRBD1 TRBV5-1 TGCGCCAGCAGCTTGGTAGGGACAGAGAACACTGAAGCTTTCTTT CASSLVGTENTEAFF
TRBJ1-1 . TRBD1 TRBV6-5 TGTGCCAGCAGTTCGATCAGGACAGGGAGAAGCACTGAAGCTTTCTTT CASSSIRTGRSTEAFF
TRBJ2-1 . TRBD2 TRBV7-9 TGTGCCAGCAGCTTAGGATCGGGGGGTGAGCAGTTCTTC CASSLGSGGEQFF
TRBJ2-1 . TRBD2 TRBV5-6 TGTGCCAGCAGCTTGGAAGGGACGGGAGGATACAATGAGCAGTTCTTC CASSLEGTGGYNEQFF
TRBJ2-7 . . TRBV4-1 TGCGCCAGCAGCCAAGAGGGGATGGGAAGGGACGAGCAGTACTTC CASSQEGMGRDEQYF
TRBJ1-1 . TRBD1 TRBV7-2 TGTGCCAGCAGCTCCGGGACAGGGAAGGCTTTCTTT CASSSGTGKAFF
TRBJ2-7 once TRBD2 TRBV2 TGTGCCAGCAGTGAAGTCGTGACTAGCGCTTCCTACGAGCAGTACTTC CASSEVVTSASYEQYF
TRBJ1-1 . TRBD1 TRBV4-1 TGCGCCAGCAGCCAAGATCCTATGGGACAGGGTGAAGCTTTCTTT CASSQDPMGQGEAFF
TRBJ2-7 . TRBD1 TRBV29-1 TGCAGCGGCTACAGGGGGCGCGAGCAGTACTTC CSGYRGREQYF
TRBJ1-1 . . TRBV18 TGTGCCAGCTCAGAAGAGCGGGGGGGCACTGAAGCTTTCTTT CASSEERGGTEAFF
TRBJ2-5 . . TRBV7-2 TGTGCCAGCACCGAGGGGGTGCCGGGGACCCAGTACTTC CASTEGVPGTQYF
TRBJ1-3 . . TRBV28 TGTGCCAGCAGTGTAAGAGGGACTGGGGGAAACACCATATATTTT CASSVRGTGGNTIYF
TRBJ2-1 . . TRBV11-2 TGTGCCAGCAGCTTAGAGGGCTTATTCTACAATGAGCAGTTCTTC CASSLEGLFYNEQFF
TRBJ2-7 . . TRBV19 TGTGCCAGTAGTATAGGGGCAGACGAGCAGTACTTC CASSIGADEQYF
TRBJ2-3 . TRBD2 TRBV7-3 TGTGCCAGCAGCTTACCCCCTAGCGGGAGCGGTACAGATACGCAGTATTTT CASSLPPSGSGTDTQYF
TRBJ2-7 . TRBD2 TRBV6-4 TGTGCCAGCAGTGACTCCGGCGGGGGAAAGAGGTACGAGCAGTACTTC CASSDSGGGKRYEQYF
TRBJ2-2 . . TRBV27 TGTGCCAGCAGTTCTGGTGGGACCTCGAACACCGGGGAGCTGTTTTTT CASSSGGTSNTGELFF
TRBJ2-3 . . TRBV10-3 TGTGCCATCATGGGGGGAACCACAGCAGATACGCAGTATTTT CAIMGGTTADTQYF
TRBJ2-3 . . TRBV9 TGTGCCAGCAGCGCCTTGGGGGGCTGGACAGATACGCAGTATTTT CASSALGGWTDTQYF
TRBJ1-2 once . TRBV29-1 TGCAGCGCTCAGACGGGGGAGCGTGGCTACACCTTC CSAQTGERGYTF
TRBJ2-7 . . TRBV11-2 TGTGCCAGCAGCTCCTCCGGCTGGGGGGGCAAGCAGTACTTC CASSSSGWGGKQYF
TRBJ2-1 . . TRBV11-2 TGTGCCAGCAGCCCAGGGACCCAACCGGGGAATGAGCAGTTCTTC CASSPGTQPGNEQFF
TRBJ2-7 . . TRBV7-2 TGTGCCAGCAGCTTCGAATCCGGTTGGGGGCAGTACTTC CASSFESGWGQYF
TRBJ2-1 . TRBD1 TRBV7-2 TGTGCCAGCAGCTCACAGCTGGGACAGGGAGGGAATGAGCAGTTCTTC CASSSQLGQGGNEQFF
TRBJ2-7 . . TRBV19 TGTGCCAGTAGCTTGTCATCCTCGCCAGGACACGAGCAGTACTTC CASSLSSSPGHEQYF
TRBJ2-5 . . TRBV5-1 TGCGCCAGCAGCGGACAGTTACAAGAGACCCAGTACTTC CASSGQLQETQYF
TRBJ2-5 . . TRBV9 TGTGCCAGCAGCGCGGACGGAGGGGTGGAGACCCAGTACTTC CASSADGGVETQYF
TRBJ2-7 . . TRBV27 TGTGCCAGCAGTTTATCGTTCCGGGCCAGTCGGTACGAGCAGTACTTC CASSLSFRASRYEQYF
TRBJ2-2 . . TRBV2 TGTGCCAGCAGTGATGTCGGTACGGCCGGGGAGCTGTTTTTT CASSDVGTAGELFF
TRBJ2-7 . TRBD2 TRBV2 TGTGCCAGCAGTGAAAGCGGGAGGACCTACGAGCAGTACTTC CASSESGRTYEQYF
TRBJ2-3 . . TRBV6-6 TGTGCCAGCAGTGCTCGGACACCCGGGGGTACGCAGTATTTT CASSARTPGGTQYF
TRBJ2-5 . TRBD2 TRBV5-1 TGCGCCAGCACCTACGGGCATGCGACTAGCGGACAAGAGACCCAGTACTTC CASTYGHATSGQETQYF
TRBJ2-7 . TRBD1 TRBV6-5 TGTGCCAGCACCCGGGGACAGGGGTACGAGCAGTACTTC CASTRGQGYEQYF